The 30 T cell receptor beta chains reported below all come from one sample, sequenced in a study of OX40 agonist ivuxolimab in advanced cancers. The assay was immunoSEQ multiplex PCR, and TCRdb's table has in-frame clones only and misses some. The profile covers about 14,000 clones, with about 82% appearing a single time and roughly 13% taken by the ten largest. The sequencing used CD4+ or CD8+ T cells sorted from blood, collected in a trial of the OX40 agonist ivuxolimab. These receptors were taken from an adult with an advanced solid tumor such as melanoma, head and neck, liver or kidney cancer.

The rearrangement links TRBV6-6 to TRBJ2-7, with 13 bases matching TRBD2. CDR3 size: 15 residues. Germline-derived CDR1 and CDR2 are MNHNY and SVGAGI (reference sequence). V gave up 6 bases and J gave up 5 bases; unmatched junction bases: 7. CDR3 protein: CASRPGTSGTHEQYF. The CDR3 DNA is TGTGCCAGCAGACCCGGGACTAGCGGGACCCACGAGCAGTACTTC.

This chain links TRBV6-5 with TRBJ2-7; TRBD1 matches at 7 bases. Unmatched junction bases numbered 5, after V lost 7 bases and J lost 2 bases. Germline CDR1 and CDR2: MNHEY and SVGAGI. This CDR3 is built from 13 residues. The DNA for the CDR3 is TGTGCCAGCAATCGACAGGGTGCCTACGAGCAGTACTTC. This codes for CASNRQGAYEQYF.

This clone is a singleton in its sample. The V and J genes are TRBV7-8 and TRBJ2-3; the match to TRBD2 covers 11 bases. V was pared by 5 bases and J by 3 bases, with 10 bases of the junction left unmatched. The CDR3 has 17 amino acids. Germline assignment: CDR1 SGHVS and CDR2 FQNEAQ. The CDR3 loop reads CASSPPPTSGGTDTQYF. The CDR3 DNA is TGTGCCAGCAGCCCACCCCCCACTAGCGGGGGAACAGATACGCAGTATTTT.

The chain is built from TRBV25-1 and TRBJ2-3; D is ambiguous. The CDR3 sequence is 13 residues long. CDR1 and CDR2 (germline): MGHDK, SYGVNS. The germline V and J ends were trimmed by 3 bases and 0 bases, with 4 bases remaining between them. The CDR3 sequence is CASSEDSTDTQYF. Here the CDR3 DNA reads TGTGCCAGCAGTGAGGACAGCACAGATACGCAGTATTTT.

The rearrangement links TRBV7-6 to TRBJ2-1, with TRBD1 identical over 11 bases. Trimming removed 7 bases from V and 7 bases from J; junction bases left unmatched: 3. CDR3 length equals 13 residues. The germline CDR1 and CDR2 sequences are SGHVS and FNYEAQ. The CDR3 region has the DNA TGTGCCAGCACCGGGGACAGGGGGAATGAGCAGTTCTTC. The encoded protein is CASTGDRGNEQFF.

This clone appeared once. The chain carries TRBV4-1 and TRBJ2-2; TRBD2 aligns across 7 bases. V was clipped by 0 bases and J by 1 base; unmatched bases: 5. Germline V gene sequence: CDR1 MGHRA, CDR2 YSYEKL. CDR3 size: 17 residues. CDR3 nucleotides: TGCGCCAGCAGCCAAGAATGGCTAGCGGTGAACACCGGGGAGCTGTTTTTT. Its protein is CASSQEWLAVNTGELFF.

Note on this clone: The same CDR3 can be traced to other DNA sequences in this sample. The chain recombines TRBV6-5 with TRBJ2-7; 8 bases line up with TRBD1. V dropped 0 bases and J dropped 4; count of bases not matched to a gene: 5. In germline, CDR1 is MNHEY, CDR2 SVGAGI. CDR3 length equals 15 residues. DNA for the CDR3: TGTGCCAGCAGTTACTCAGCAGGGGGCAGTTACGAGCAGTACTTC. This sequence encodes CASSYSAGGSYEQYF.

The J gene is TRBJ2-3, the V gene TRBV10-3, with D possibly called TRBD1 or TRBD2 (6 bases each). The CDR3 extends over 14 amino acids. Trimming removed 6 bases at V and 4 bases at J, with 14 bases between. Germline V gene sequence: CDR1 ENHRY, CDR2 SYGVKD. The CDR3 DNA reads TGTGCCATCAGGGGGCCAGGGGAGGCAGATACGCAGTATTTT. Its translation is CAIRGPGEADTQYF.

This clone was seen only once. The chain employs TRBV5-1 and TRBJ2-5; tentatively, D is TRBD1 (6 bases). Trimming removed 0 bases from V and 0 bases from J, with 15 bases in between. From germline, CDR1 is SGHRS and CDR2 YFSETQ. This CDR3 has 17 residues. CDR3 DNA sequence: TGCGCCAGCAGCTTGGAAGGAACAGGGACGTACCAAGAGACCCAGTACTTC. Translating gives CASSLEGTGTYQETQYF.

The V and J genes are TRBV19 and TRBJ2-4; weak D call: TRBD1 (6 bases). V gave up 2 bases and J gave up 3 bases, with 11 bases separating them. CDR1 and CDR2 from the germline V gene are LNHDA and SQIVND (reference sequence). The CDR3 runs to 15 residues. Here the CDR3 DNA reads TGTGCCAGTAGTATACAGGCAGGGGACAAAAACATTCAGTACTTC. Translated: CASSIQAGDKNIQYF.

This chain links TRBV5-1 with TRBJ2-1; 9 nucleotides align to TRBD2. Germline-derived CDR1 and CDR2 are SGHRS and YFSETQ. The CDR3 is 15 amino acids. Trimming took 0 bases from V and 6 from J; bases not matched to a gene: 4. The CDR3 spells CASSLGASGVNEQFF. CDR3 nucleotides: TGCGCCAGCAGCTTGGGTGCTAGCGGGGTCAATGAGCAGTTCTTC.

This clone showed up just once. The gene calls are TRBV6-4 and TRBJ2-1; 10 bases are shared with TRBD2. Germline V gene data show CDR1 as MRHNA and CDR2 as SNTAGT. J lost 6 bases, V lost 6 bases, and 11 bases had no gene match. The CDR3 spans 16 residues. CDR3 region: CASSDSASGGSNEQFF. The CDR3 DNA sequence: TGTGCCAGCAGCGATTCGGCTAGCGGGGGATCCAATGAGCAGTTCTTC.

In the case of this clone: The same CDR3 can be traced to other DNA sequences in this sample. This chain connects TRBV5-5 to TRBJ2-5, with D perhaps given as TRBD1 or TRBD2 (5 bases each). The V gene's germline CDR1 is SGHKS and CDR2 YYEKEE (reference sequence). The V end lost 0 bases, the J end lost 2 bases, and 11 bases lay between the germline ends. The CDR3 contains 15 residues. This CDR3 reads CASSLVWDDQETQYF. For the CDR3, the DNA is TGTGCCAGCAGCTTGGTCTGGGACGATCAAGAGACCCAGTACTTC. The variable domain in full, completed from reference TRBV5-5 and TRBJ2-5, reads DAGVTQSPTHLIKTRGQQVTLRCSPISGHKSVSWYQQVLGQGPQFIFQYYEKEERGRGNFPDRFSARQFPNYSSELNVNALLLGDSALYLCASSLVWDDQETQYFGPGTRLLVL.

The V and J genes are TRBV4-1 and TRBJ2-7; the D call may be TRBD1 or TRBD2 (5 bases each). Germline V lookup: CDR1 MGHRA, CDR2 YSYEKL. The CDR3 loop spans 15 amino acids. Between the trimmed V and J ends, which lost 1 base and 7 bases, there was a span of 17 bases. The CDR3 loop is CASSQATGPDGEQYF. The CDR3 DNA is TGCGCCAGCAGCCAAGCGACGGGGCCGGATGGGGAGCAGTACTTC.

This rearrangement joins TRBV6-1 to TRBJ1-6, with 8 bases fitting TRBD1. The CDR3 has 15 residues. V shed 10 bases and J 3 bases; nucleotides not matched to a gene: 8. Germline V gene lookup returns CDR1 MNHNS and CDR2 SASEGT. The CDR3, as DNA: TGTGCCACTCGGGACAGGTCTTTCTATAATTCACCCCTCCACTTT. Amino acids: CATRDRSFYNSPLHF.

The rearrangement links TRBV6-4 to TRBJ1-5; TRBD1 might be the D (5 bases). V was cut by 5 bases and J by 3 bases, with 8 bases left in between. In germline, CDR1 is MRHNA, CDR2 SNTAGT. The CDR3 totals 13 residues. Here the CDR3 DNA reads TGTGCCAGCAGTACAGGCCCCAATCAGCCCCAGCATTTT. This sequence encodes CASSTGPNQPQHF.

This chain connects TRBV9 to TRBJ1-6; 10 bases match TRBD1. Germline V gives CDR1 SGDLS, CDR2 YYNGEE. The trim removed 4 bases at V and 10 bases at J, leaving 11 bases unmatched. The length of the CDR3 is 16 residues. This chain's CDR3 is CASSIRRDRGSSPLHF. In DNA, the CDR3 is TGTGCCAGCAGCATACGCCGGGACAGGGGTTCGTCACCCCTCCACTTT.

The V and J genes are TRBV5-8 and TRBJ2-5, with unresolved D. This CDR3 is 12 amino acids long. The V gene's germline CDR1 is SGHTS and CDR2 YDEGEE. V gave up 4 bases and J gave up 4 bases, with 8 bases separating them. The CDR3 DNA reads as TGTGCCAGCAGCCCGGCTGTAGAGACCCAGTACTTC. Translated: CASSPAVETQYF.

The rearrangement joins TRBV29-1 to TRBJ1-4; 9 positions agree with TRBD1. Germline CDR1 reads SQVTM; CDR2 reads ANQGSEA. CDR3 length: 14 amino acids. The junction had 19 bases not matched to a gene; V was cut back by 7 bases and J by 16 bases. CDR3 amino acids: CSALTRDRDQIEFF. The CDR3 DNA follows: TGCAGCGCTCTAACCCGGGACAGGGACCAGATTGAGTTTTTT.

This rearrangement joins TRBV29-1 to TRBJ1-2; D ambiguous. V was pared by 5 bases and J by 4 bases, with 8 bases between. This CDR3 spans 11 amino acids. From germline, CDR1 is SQVTM and CDR2 ANQGSEA. As DNA, the CDR3 is TGCAGCGTTTCGGGTTCCTATGGCTACACCTTC. Translation: CSVSGSYGYTF. The complete variable domain, with remaining parts taken from reference TRBV29-1 and TRBJ1-2, reads SAVISQKPSRDICQRGTSLTIQCQVDSQVTMMFWYRQQPGQSLTLIATANQGSEATYESGFVIDKFPISRPNLTFSTLTVSNMSPEDSSIYLCSVSGSYGYTFGSGTRLTVV.

The chain joins TRBV14 to TRBJ2-2; TRBD1 might be the D (5 bases). There are 18 residues in the CDR3. Trimming cost V 2 bases and J 0 bases, with 16 bases left between them. Germline V gene lookup returns CDR1 SGHDN and CDR2 FVKESK. The CDR3 DNA reads as TGTGCCAGCAGCCAAATTCCAGGGCACGGCCCGAACACCGGGGAGCTGTTTTTT. Translating gives CASSQIPGHGPNTGELFF.

The table lists this clone with a few counts. The genes are TRBV6-5 and TRBJ1-5; D not certain. From germline, CDR1 is MNHEY and CDR2 SVGAGI. V shed 6 bases and J shed 5 bases, with 11 bases lying between them. The CDR3 loop spans 13 amino acids. For the CDR3, the DNA is TGTGCCAGCAGGCCCCGGAGAGATCAGCCCCAGCATTTT. Encoded protein: CASRPRRDQPQHF.

The chain is built from TRBV27 and TRBJ1-6; TRBD1 aligns across 8 bases. CDR3 length: 16 amino acids. Unmatched junction bases numbered 9, after V lost 1 base and J lost 10 bases. CDR1 is MNHEY, CDR2 SMNVEV, per germline (reference sequence). CDR3 protein: CASSLWGQGAASPLHF. CDR3 DNA sequence: TGTGCCAGCAGTTTATGGGGCCAGGGGGCGGCGTCACCCCTCCACTTT.

This chain uses TRBV4-1 with TRBJ1-5; TRBD1 might be the D (5 bases). This CDR3 is 16 amino acids long. Germline assignment: CDR1 MGHRA and CDR2 YSYEKL. V was cut by 2 bases and J by 3 bases, with 14 bases left in between. The CDR3 DNA reads TGCGCCAGCAGCCAAACCCCCGACAGAAACAATCAGCCCCAGCATTTT. It encodes CASSQTPDRNNQPQHF.

This chain links TRBV6-5 with TRBJ1-3; maybe TRBD1 (6 bases). CDR1 MNHEY and CDR2 SVGAGI come from the germline V gene. This CDR3 is built from 16 residues. Trimming left V 2 bases short and J 0 bases short, with 11 bases between. The CDR3 nucleotides read TGTGCCAGCAGTTACGGGACATCCGTCTCTGGAAACACCATATATTTT. It translates to CASSYGTSVSGNTIYF.

CDR3: CASSSPHSGGTTDTQYF. CDR3 bases: TGTGCCAGCAGCTCACCCCATAGCGGGGGGACCACAGATACGCAGTATTTT. The gene calls are TRBV5-4 and TRBJ2-3; TRBD2 matches 10 bases. V lost 3 bases and J lost 2; bases outside the gene matches: 9. Germline values: CDR1 SGHNT, CDR2 YYREEE (reference sequence). CDR3 size: 17 residues. Supplemented by reference TRBV5-4 and TRBJ2-3, the full variable domain reads ETGVTQSPTHLIKTRGQQVTLRCSSQSGHNTVSWYQQALGQGPQFIFQYYREEENGRGNFPPRFSGLQFPNYSSELNVNALELDDSALYLCASSSPHSGGTTDTQYFGPGTRLTVL.

This chain links TRBV11-1 with TRBJ2-7; tentatively, D is TRBD1 or TRBD2 (5 bases each). The germline V and J ends were trimmed by 0 bases and 4 bases, with 10 bases remaining between them. Germline V gene lookup returns CDR1 SGHAT and CDR2 FQDESV (reference sequence). The CDR3 spans 14 residues. The CDR3 DNA reads as TGTGCCAGCAGCTTAGCTGGGGGACGGTACGAGCAGTACTTC. Translation gives CASSLAGGRYEQYF. Full variable domain (rest looked up from reference TRBV11-1 and TRBJ2-7): EAEVAQSPRYKITEKSQAVAFWCDPISGHATLYWYRQILGQGPELLVQFQDESVVDDSQLPKDRFSAERLKGVDSTLKIQPAELGDSAMYLCASSLAGGRYEQYFGPGTRLTVT.

The chain joins TRBV7-8 to TRBJ1-3; D perhaps matches TRBD1 (6 bases). Germline V lookup: CDR1 SGHVS, CDR2 FQNEAQ. The CDR3 is 15 residues long. The V gene lost 1 base and the J gene lost 4 bases, with 11 bases spanning the gap. The CDR3 loop is CASSLVGGTGNTIYF. The CDR3 DNA reads as TGTGCCAGCAGCTTAGTCGGGGGGACAGGAAACACCATATATTTT.

V gene TRBV15 combines with J gene TRBJ2-6, with D unresolved. The CDR3 loop spans 15 amino acids. The germline V gene encodes CDR1 LNHNV and CDR2 YYDKDF (reference sequence). V was clipped by 1 base and J by 3 bases, with 7 bases between them. The CDR3 region is CATSRGEVGANVLTF. CDR3 nucleotide sequence: TGTGCCACCAGCAGAGGAGAGGTTGGGGCCAACGTCCTGACTTTC.

This clone has only a few counts. The J gene is TRBJ2-7, the V gene TRBV4-2; 10 bases agree with TRBD2. Per germline, CDR1 LGHNA and CDR2 YNFKEQ. Unmatched junction bases numbered 2, after V lost 0 bases and J lost 0 bases. The CDR3 runs to 16 residues. CDR3 sequence: CASSQEASGSSYEQYF. The CDR3 bases are TGTGCCAGCAGCCAAGAGGCTAGCGGGAGCTCCTACGAGCAGTACTTC.